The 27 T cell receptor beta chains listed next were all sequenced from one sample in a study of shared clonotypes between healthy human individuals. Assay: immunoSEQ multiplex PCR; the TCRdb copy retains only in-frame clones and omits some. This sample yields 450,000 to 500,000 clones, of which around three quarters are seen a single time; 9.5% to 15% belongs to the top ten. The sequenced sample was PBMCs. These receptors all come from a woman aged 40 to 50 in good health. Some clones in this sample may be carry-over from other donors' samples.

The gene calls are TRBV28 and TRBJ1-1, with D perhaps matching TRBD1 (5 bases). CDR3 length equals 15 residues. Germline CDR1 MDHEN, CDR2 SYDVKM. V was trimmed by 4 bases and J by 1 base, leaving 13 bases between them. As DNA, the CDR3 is TGTGCCAGCAGTTCCCCCGGGGACCCGAACACTGAAGCTTTCTTT. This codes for CASSSPGDPNTEAFF.

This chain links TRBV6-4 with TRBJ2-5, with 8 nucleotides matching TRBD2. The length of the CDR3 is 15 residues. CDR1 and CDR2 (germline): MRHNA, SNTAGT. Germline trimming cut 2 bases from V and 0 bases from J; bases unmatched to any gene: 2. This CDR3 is CASSDPGGYQETQYF. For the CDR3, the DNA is TGTGCCAGCAGTGACCCGGGGGGGTACCAAGAGACCCAGTACTTC.

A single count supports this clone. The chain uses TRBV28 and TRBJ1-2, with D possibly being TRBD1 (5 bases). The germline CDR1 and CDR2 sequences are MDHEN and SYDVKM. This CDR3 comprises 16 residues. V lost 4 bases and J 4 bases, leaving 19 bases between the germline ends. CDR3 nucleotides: TGTGCCAGCAGTTCCGCGCTGGGGGGAGATCTCTATGGCTACACCTTC. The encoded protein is CASSSALGGDLYGYTF.

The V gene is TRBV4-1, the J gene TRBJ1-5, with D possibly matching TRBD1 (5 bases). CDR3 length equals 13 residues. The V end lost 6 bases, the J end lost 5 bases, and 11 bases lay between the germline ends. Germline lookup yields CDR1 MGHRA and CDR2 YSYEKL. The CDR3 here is CASSQGRYQPQHF. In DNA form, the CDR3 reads TGCGCCAGCAGTCAGGGCCGATATCAGCCCCAGCATTTT.

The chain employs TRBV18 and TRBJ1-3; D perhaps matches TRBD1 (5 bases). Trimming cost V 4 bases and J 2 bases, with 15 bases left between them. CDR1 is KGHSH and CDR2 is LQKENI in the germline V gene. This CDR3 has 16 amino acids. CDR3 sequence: CASSQSTAEAGNTIYF. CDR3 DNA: TGTGCCAGCTCACAATCGACAGCCGAAGCTGGAAACACCATATATTTT. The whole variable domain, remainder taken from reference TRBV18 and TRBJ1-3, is NAGVMQNPRHLVRRRGQEARLRCSPMKGHSHVYWYRQLPEEGLKFMVYLQKENIIDESGMPKERFSAEFPKEGPSILRIQQVVRGDSAAYFCASSQSTAEAGNTIYFGEGSWLTVV.

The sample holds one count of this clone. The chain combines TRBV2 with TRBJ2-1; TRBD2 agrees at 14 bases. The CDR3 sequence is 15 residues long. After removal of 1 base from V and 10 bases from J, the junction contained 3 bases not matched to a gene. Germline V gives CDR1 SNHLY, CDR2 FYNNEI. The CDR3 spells CASSEGTSGRHEQFF. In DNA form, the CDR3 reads TGTGCCAGCAGTGAAGGGACTAGCGGGAGGCACGAGCAGTTCTTC.

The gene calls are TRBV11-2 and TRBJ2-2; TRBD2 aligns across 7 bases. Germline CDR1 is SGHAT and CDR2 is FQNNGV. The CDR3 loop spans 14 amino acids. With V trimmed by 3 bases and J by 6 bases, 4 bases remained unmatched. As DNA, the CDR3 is TGTGCCAGCAGCTTGGCGGGAGAGGCCGGGGAGCTGTTTTTT. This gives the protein CASSLAGEAGELFF.

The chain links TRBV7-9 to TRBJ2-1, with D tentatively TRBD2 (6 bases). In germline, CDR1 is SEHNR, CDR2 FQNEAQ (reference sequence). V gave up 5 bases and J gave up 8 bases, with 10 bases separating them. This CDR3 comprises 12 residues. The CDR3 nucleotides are TGTGCCAGCAGCGAGGGACTTGATGAGCAGTTCTTC. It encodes CASSEGLDEQFF.

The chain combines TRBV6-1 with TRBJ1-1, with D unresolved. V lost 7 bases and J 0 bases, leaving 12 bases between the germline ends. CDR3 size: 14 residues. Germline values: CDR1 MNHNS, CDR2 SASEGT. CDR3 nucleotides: TGTGCCAGCACGATGTTAGGTTTGAACACTGAAGCTTTCTTT. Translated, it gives CASTMLGLNTEAFF.

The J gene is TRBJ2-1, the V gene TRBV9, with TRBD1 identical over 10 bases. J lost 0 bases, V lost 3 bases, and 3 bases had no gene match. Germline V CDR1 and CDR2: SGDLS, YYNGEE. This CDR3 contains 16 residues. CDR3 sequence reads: CASSARTGGSYNEQFF. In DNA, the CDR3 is TGTGCCAGCAGCGCACGGACAGGGGGCTCCTACAATGAGCAGTTCTTC.

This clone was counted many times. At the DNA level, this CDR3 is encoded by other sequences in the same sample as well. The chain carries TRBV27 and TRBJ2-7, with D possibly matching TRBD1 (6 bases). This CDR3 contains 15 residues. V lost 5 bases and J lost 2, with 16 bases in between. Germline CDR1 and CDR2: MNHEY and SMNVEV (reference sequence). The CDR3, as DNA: TGTGCCAGCAGTCTCGCCGGGACACCACCCTACGAGCAGTACTTC. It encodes CASSLAGTPPYEQYF.

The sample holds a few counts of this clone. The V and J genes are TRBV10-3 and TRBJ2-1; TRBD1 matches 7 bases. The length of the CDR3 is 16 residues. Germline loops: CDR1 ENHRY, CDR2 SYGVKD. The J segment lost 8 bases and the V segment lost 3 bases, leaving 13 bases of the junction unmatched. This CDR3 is CAISDGTGDWRYEQFF. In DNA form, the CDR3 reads TGTGCCATCAGTGACGGCACAGGGGATTGGAGATATGAGCAGTTCTTC.

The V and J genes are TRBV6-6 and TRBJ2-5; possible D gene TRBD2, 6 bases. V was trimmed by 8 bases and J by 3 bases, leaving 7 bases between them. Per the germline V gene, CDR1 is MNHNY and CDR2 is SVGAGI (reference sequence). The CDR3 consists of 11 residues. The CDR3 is CASGGEETQYF. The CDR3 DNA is TGTGCCAGCGGAGGGGAAGAGACCCAGTACTTC.

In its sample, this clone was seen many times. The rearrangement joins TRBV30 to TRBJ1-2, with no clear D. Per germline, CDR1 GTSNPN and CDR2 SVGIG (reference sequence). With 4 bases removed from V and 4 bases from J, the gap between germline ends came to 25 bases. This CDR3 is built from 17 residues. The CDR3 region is CAWTFREYRLAGYGYTF. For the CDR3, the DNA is TGTGCCTGGACCTTTAGGGAGTACCGCCTCGCCGGCTATGGCTACACCTTC.

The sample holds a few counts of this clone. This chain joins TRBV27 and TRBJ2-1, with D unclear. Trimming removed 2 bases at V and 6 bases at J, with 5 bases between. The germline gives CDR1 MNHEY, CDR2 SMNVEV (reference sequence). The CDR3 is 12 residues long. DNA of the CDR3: TGTGCCAGCAGTTTAGGCGCCAATGAGCAGTTCTTC. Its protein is CASSLGANEQFF.

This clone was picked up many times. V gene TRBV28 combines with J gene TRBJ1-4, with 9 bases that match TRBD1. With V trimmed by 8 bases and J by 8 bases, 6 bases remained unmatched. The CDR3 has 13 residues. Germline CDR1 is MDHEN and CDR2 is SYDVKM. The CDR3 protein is CASRDRVGEKLFF. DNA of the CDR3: TGTGCCAGCCGGGACAGGGTTGGGGAAAAACTGTTTTTT.

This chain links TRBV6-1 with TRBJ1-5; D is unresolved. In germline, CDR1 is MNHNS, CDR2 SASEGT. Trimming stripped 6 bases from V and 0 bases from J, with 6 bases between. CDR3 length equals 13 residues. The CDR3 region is CASREFSNQPQHF. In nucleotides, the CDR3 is TGTGCCAGCAGAGAGTTTAGCAATCAGCCCCAGCATTTT.

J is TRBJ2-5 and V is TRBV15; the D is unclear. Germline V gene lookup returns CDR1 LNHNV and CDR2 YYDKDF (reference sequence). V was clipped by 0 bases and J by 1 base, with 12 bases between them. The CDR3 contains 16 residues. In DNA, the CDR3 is TGTGCCACCAGCAGAGACGCCTCCATCATCCAAGAGACCCAGTACTTC. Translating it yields CATSRDASIIQETQYF.

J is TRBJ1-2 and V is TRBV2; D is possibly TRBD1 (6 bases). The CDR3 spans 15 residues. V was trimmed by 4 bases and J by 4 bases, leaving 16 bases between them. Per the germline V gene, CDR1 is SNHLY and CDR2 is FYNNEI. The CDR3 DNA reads TGTGCCAGCAGTGTATTGCAGGGGCCAACCTATGGCTACACCTTC. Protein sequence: CASSVLQGPTYGYTF.

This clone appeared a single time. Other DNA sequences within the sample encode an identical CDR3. The CDR3 here is CASSLRGRVNTGELFF. In nucleotides, the CDR3 is TGTGCCAGCAGTTTAAGGGGGAGGGTGAACACCGGGGAGCTGTTTTTT. The chain carries TRBV27 and TRBJ2-2, with D perhaps matching TRBD2 (7 bases). This CDR3 region has 16 residues. Deletions cut 2 bases from V and 1 base from J, with 11 bases between. Germline V gives CDR1 MNHEY, CDR2 SMNVEV (reference sequence).

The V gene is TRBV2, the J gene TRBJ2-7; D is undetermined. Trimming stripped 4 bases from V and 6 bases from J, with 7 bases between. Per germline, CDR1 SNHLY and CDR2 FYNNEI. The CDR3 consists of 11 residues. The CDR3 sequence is CASSAGVEQYF. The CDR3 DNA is TGTGCCAGCAGTGCTGGGGTCGAGCAGTACTTC.

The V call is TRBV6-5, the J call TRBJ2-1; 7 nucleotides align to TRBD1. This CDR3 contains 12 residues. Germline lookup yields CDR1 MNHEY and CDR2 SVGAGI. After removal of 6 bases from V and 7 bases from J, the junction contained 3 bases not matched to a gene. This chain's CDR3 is CASSPTGNEQFF. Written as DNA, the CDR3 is TGTGCCAGCAGCCCGACAGGGAATGAGCAGTTCTTC.

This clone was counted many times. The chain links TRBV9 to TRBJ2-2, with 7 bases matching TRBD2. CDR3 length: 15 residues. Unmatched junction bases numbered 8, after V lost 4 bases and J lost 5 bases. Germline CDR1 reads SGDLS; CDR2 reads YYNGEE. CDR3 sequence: CASSPWGGSTGELFF. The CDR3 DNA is TGTGCCAGCAGCCCTTGGGGGGGTTCGACCGGGGAGCTGTTTTTT.

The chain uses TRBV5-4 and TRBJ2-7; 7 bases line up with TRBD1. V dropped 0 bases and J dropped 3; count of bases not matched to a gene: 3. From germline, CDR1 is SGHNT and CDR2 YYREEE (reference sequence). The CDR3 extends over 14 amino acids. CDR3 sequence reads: CASSLADRLYEQYF. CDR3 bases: TGTGCCAGCAGCTTGGCGGACAGGCTCTACGAGCAGTACTTC.

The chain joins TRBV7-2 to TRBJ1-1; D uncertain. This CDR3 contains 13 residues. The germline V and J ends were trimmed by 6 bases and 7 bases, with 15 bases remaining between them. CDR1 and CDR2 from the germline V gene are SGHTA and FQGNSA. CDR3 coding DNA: TGTGCCAGCAGTTTTTATGGAGGGAGTGAAGCTTTCTTT. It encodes CASSFYGGSEAFF.

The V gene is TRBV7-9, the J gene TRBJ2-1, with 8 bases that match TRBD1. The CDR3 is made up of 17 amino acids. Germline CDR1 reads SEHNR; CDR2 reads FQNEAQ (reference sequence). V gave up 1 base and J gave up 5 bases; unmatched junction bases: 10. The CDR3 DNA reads TGTGCCAGCAGCTTAGGGCTAAACAGGGGGAGAGACAATGAGCAGTTCTTC. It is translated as CASSLGLNRGRDNEQFF.

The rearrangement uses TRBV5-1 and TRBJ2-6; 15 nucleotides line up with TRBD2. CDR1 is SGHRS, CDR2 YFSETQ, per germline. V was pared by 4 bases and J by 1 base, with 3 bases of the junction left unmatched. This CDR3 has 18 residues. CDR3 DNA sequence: TGCGCCAGCAGCCTAGGACTAGCGGGAGGGTCTGGGGCCAACGTCCTGACTTTC. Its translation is CASSLGLAGGSGANVLTF.